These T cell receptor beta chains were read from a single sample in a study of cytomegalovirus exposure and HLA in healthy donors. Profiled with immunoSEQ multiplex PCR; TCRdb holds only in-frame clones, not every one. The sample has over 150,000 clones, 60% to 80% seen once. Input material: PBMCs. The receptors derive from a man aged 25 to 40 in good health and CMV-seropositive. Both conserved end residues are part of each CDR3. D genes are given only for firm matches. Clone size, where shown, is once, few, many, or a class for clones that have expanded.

cdr3_nt: TGCGCCAGCAGCTCGACTAGCGGGGGGAACCAAGAGACCCAGTACTTC
cdr3_aa: CASSSTSGGNQETQYF
cdr3_length: 16
j_call: TRBJ2-5
clone_size: .
v_call: TRBV5-1
d_call: TRBD2

cdr3_nt: TGTGCCAGCAGCCTCACCCCAGGGGAAAGCACTGAAGCTTTCTTT
cdr3_aa: CASSLTPGESTEAFF
cdr3_length: 15
j_call: TRBJ1-1
clone_size: .
v_call: TRBV6-5
d_call: .

cdr3_nt: TGTGCCAGCAGTGCCCGGACAGAAATTAATTCACCCCTCCACTTT
cdr3_aa: CASSARTEINSPLHF
cdr3_length: 15
j_call: TRBJ1-6
clone_size: .
v_call: TRBV6-1
d_call: .

cdr3_nt: TGTGCCTGGAAGCCGGGACAGGGGGTGTATCAAGAGACCCAGTACTTC
cdr3_aa: CAWKPGQGVYQETQYF
cdr3_length: 16
j_call: TRBJ2-5
clone_size: once
v_call: TRBV30
d_call: TRBD1

cdr3_nt: TGTGCCAGCTCACCACCGGGGGGTGGGGATCAGCCCCAGCATTTT
cdr3_aa: CASSPPGGGDQPQHF
cdr3_length: 15
j_call: TRBJ1-5
clone_size: .
v_call: TRBV18
d_call: .

cdr3_nt: TGTGCCAGCAGGGGACAGGGGGCTGACAATGAGCAGTTCTTC
cdr3_aa: CASRGQGADNEQFF
cdr3_length: 14
j_call: TRBJ2-1
clone_size: .
v_call: TRBV28
d_call: TRBD1

cdr3_nt: TGTGCCAGCAGTATAGGGGGCGCCTCCTACGAGCAGTACTTC
cdr3_aa: CASSIGGASYEQYF
cdr3_length: 14
j_call: TRBJ2-7
clone_size: .
v_call: TRBV7-3
d_call: TRBD1

cdr3_nt: TGTGCCAGCAGTGGGGCAAGTAATGAAAAACTGTTTTTT
cdr3_aa: CASSGASNEKLFF
cdr3_length: 13
j_call: TRBJ1-4
clone_size: .
v_call: TRBV6-4
d_call: .

cdr3_nt: TGCGCCAGCAGCCAAGAAGGCAGCGATAATTCACCCCTCCACTTT
cdr3_aa: CASSQEGSDNSPLHF
cdr3_length: 15
j_call: TRBJ1-6
clone_size: .
v_call: TRBV4-3
d_call: .

cdr3_nt: TGTGCCAGCAGCTTAATCGCAGCGAACACCGGGGAGCTGTTTTTT
cdr3_aa: CASSLIAANTGELFF
cdr3_length: 15
j_call: TRBJ2-2
clone_size: .
v_call: TRBV7-3
d_call: .

cdr3_nt: TGTGCCATCAGGGCCGGGACTAGCGGGGGGGCTTCCTACAATGAGCAGTTCTTC
cdr3_aa: CAIRAGTSGGASYNEQFF
cdr3_length: 18
j_call: TRBJ2-1
clone_size: few
v_call: TRBV10-3
d_call: TRBD2

cdr3_nt: TGCGCCAGCAGCTTCGGGGGGGCCTTCACCACAGATACGCAGTATTTT
cdr3_aa: CASSFGGAFTTDTQYF
cdr3_length: 16
j_call: TRBJ2-3
clone_size: few
v_call: TRBV5-1
d_call: TRBD2

cdr3_nt: TGTGCCAGCAGTAGGCCCCAGACCCAGGGAAAGGAAGAGACCCAGTACTTC
cdr3_aa: CASSRPQTQGKEETQYF
cdr3_length: 17
j_call: TRBJ2-5
clone_size: .
v_call: TRBV25-1
d_call: .

cdr3_nt: TGTGCCAGCAGTGACGAGGGTGGCACCGGGGAGCTGTTTTTT
cdr3_aa: CASSDEGGTGELFF
cdr3_length: 14
j_call: TRBJ2-2
clone_size: .
v_call: TRBV6-4
d_call: .

cdr3_nt: TGCGCCAGCAGCCAAGAACAGAAGTACTACGAGCAGTACTTC
cdr3_aa: CASSQEQKYYEQYF
cdr3_length: 14
j_call: TRBJ2-7
clone_size: few
v_call: TRBV4-1
d_call: .

cdr3_nt: TGTGCCAGCTCACCCCGGACAGGGGGCGTTGGCGGGGAGCTGTTTTTT
cdr3_aa: CASSPRTGGVGGELFF
cdr3_length: 16
j_call: TRBJ2-2
clone_size: .
v_call: TRBV18
d_call: TRBD1

cdr3_nt: TGTGCCAGCTCACCACTAGCGATAACGAACACCGGGGAGCTGTTTTTT
cdr3_aa: CASSPLAITNTGELFF
cdr3_length: 16
j_call: TRBJ2-2
clone_size: .
v_call: TRBV18
d_call: .

cdr3_nt: TGTGCCAGCATTACCGGAGGAGATTATAGCAATCAGCCCCAGCATTTT
cdr3_aa: CASITGGDYSNQPQHF
cdr3_length: 16
j_call: TRBJ1-5
clone_size: .
v_call: TRBV11-2
d_call: .

cdr3_nt: TGTGCCAGCAGTGCAACGCCCGGGGGGGCAGGGAGGGTCTCCGGAAACACCATATATTTT
cdr3_aa: CASSATPGGAGRVSGNTIYF
cdr3_length: 20
j_call: TRBJ1-3
clone_size: .
v_call: TRBV6-1
d_call: .

cdr3_nt: TGTGCCAGCAGTGAAGCGCGGCAGACGAACACTGAAGCTTTCTTT
cdr3_aa: CASSEARQTNTEAFF
cdr3_length: 15
j_call: TRBJ1-1
clone_size: once
v_call: TRBV6-1
d_call: .

cdr3_nt: TGTGCCAGCAGTTACGTAGCGGGGGGGCCAGATACGCAGTATTTT
cdr3_aa: CASSYVAGGPDTQYF
cdr3_length: 15
j_call: TRBJ2-3
clone_size: once
v_call: TRBV6-5
d_call: TRBD2

cdr3_nt: TGTGCCAGCAGCTTGGGCGGGGGTGCCTACAATGAGCAGTTCTTC
cdr3_aa: CASSLGGGAYNEQFF
cdr3_length: 15
j_call: TRBJ2-1
clone_size: .
v_call: TRBV5-4
d_call: TRBD2

cdr3_nt: TGCGCCAGTTCGGCGGGGGCCTGGGATGAGCAGTTCTTC
cdr3_aa: CASSAGAWDEQFF
cdr3_length: 13
j_call: TRBJ2-1
clone_size: .
v_call: TRBV4-1
d_call: .

cdr3_nt: TGTGCCAGCAGCTTAGCGACAGCTAATGAAAAACTGTTTTTT
cdr3_aa: CASSLATANEKLFF
cdr3_length: 14
j_call: TRBJ1-4
clone_size: once
v_call: TRBV7-9
d_call: .

cdr3_nt: TGCGCCAGCAGCTTGTACCGGGACGCCAGGGGAGATACGCAGTATTTT
cdr3_aa: CASSLYRDARGDTQYF
cdr3_length: 16
j_call: TRBJ2-3
clone_size: few
v_call: TRBV5-1
d_call: .

cdr3_nt: TGTGCCAGCAGCATAAGTGGCAGGGGTGATGAAAAACTGTTTTTT
cdr3_aa: CASSISGRGDEKLFF
cdr3_length: 15
j_call: TRBJ1-4
clone_size: .
v_call: TRBV21-1
d_call: .

cdr3_nt: TGTGCCAGCAGCTCCTCTCAACTGCAGTTCTTC
cdr3_aa: CASSSSQLQFF
cdr3_length: 11
j_call: TRBJ2-1
clone_size: .
v_call: TRBV28
d_call: .

cdr3_nt: TGTGCCAGTAGTATTATGCCGGTTCGGGGTAGCAATCAGCCCCAGCATTTT
cdr3_aa: CASSIMPVRGSNQPQHF
cdr3_length: 17
j_call: TRBJ1-5
clone_size: .
v_call: TRBV19
d_call: .

cdr3_nt: TGTGCCAGCAGTGGAGCCAGGGGAGGGCCTGAAGCTTTCTTT
cdr3_aa: CASSGARGGPEAFF
cdr3_length: 14
j_call: TRBJ1-1
clone_size: .
v_call: TRBV2
d_call: .

cdr3_nt: TGTGCCAGCAGTAGACAGGAAAATGAAAAACTGTTTTTT
cdr3_aa: CASSRQENEKLFF
cdr3_length: 13
j_call: TRBJ1-4
clone_size: once
v_call: TRBV6-5
d_call: .

cdr3_nt: TGTGCCAGCTCCGCCCGACAGGGCGACGAGCAGTACTTC
cdr3_aa: CASSARQGDEQYF
cdr3_length: 13
j_call: TRBJ2-7
clone_size: once
v_call: TRBV18
d_call: TRBD1

cdr3_nt: TGTGCCACCGCCGATAACGGGGAGACCCAGTACTTC
cdr3_aa: CATADNGETQYF
cdr3_length: 12
j_call: TRBJ2-5
clone_size: once
v_call: TRBV28
d_call: .

cdr3_nt: TGCGCCAGCAGCTTCCGGGACTTAGACTACAATGAGCAGTTCTTC
cdr3_aa: CASSFRDLDYNEQFF
cdr3_length: 15
j_call: TRBJ2-1
clone_size: .
v_call: TRBV5-1
d_call: .

cdr3_nt: TGTGCCAGCAGCACCGGGACAGCAGCAACTAATGAAAAACTGTTTTTT
cdr3_aa: CASSTGTAATNEKLFF
cdr3_length: 16
j_call: TRBJ1-4
clone_size: .
v_call: TRBV28
d_call: TRBD1

cdr3_nt: TGTGCCACCAGCAGAGATCGGGTTAACAGGGGAGAGACCCAGTACTTC
cdr3_aa: CATSRDRVNRGETQYF
cdr3_length: 16
j_call: TRBJ2-5
clone_size: few
v_call: TRBV15
d_call: TRBD1

cdr3_nt: TGTGCCAGCAGTGACCCAATGATCAAGTGGCCCGTATTC
cdr3_aa: CASSDPMIKWPVF
cdr3_length: 13
j_call: TRBJ1-2
clone_size: .
v_call: TRBV6-1
d_call: .